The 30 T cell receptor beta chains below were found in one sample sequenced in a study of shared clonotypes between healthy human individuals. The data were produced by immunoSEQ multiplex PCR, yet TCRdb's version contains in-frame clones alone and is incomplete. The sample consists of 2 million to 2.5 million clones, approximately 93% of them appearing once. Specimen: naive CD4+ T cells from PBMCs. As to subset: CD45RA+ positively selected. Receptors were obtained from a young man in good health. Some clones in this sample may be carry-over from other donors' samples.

CDR3 sequence reads: CASSSKRERDNEQFF. The DNA for the CDR3 is TGCGCCAGCAGCTCTAAGCGGGAGAGAGACAATGAGCAGTTCTTC. This chain links TRBV5-1 with TRBJ2-1; 8 positions match TRBD2. The CDR3 has 15 residues. The V segment lost 3 bases and the J segment 5 bases; nucleotides outside the gene matches: 7. Germline lookup yields CDR1 SGHRS and CDR2 YFSETQ.

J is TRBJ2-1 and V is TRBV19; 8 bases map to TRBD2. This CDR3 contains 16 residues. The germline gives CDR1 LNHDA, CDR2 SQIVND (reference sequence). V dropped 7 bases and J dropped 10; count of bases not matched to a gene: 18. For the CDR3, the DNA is TGTGCCAGTACTTCCGGCGGGAGGACATCCTGGGGGGAGCAGTTCTTC. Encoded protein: CASTSGGRTSWGEQFF.

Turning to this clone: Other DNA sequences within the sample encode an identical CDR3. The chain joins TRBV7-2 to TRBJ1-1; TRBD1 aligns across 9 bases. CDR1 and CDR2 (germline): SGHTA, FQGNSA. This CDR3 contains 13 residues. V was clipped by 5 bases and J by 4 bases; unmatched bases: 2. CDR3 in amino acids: CASSRDRVTEAFF. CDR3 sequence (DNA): TGTGCCAGCAGCCGGGACAGGGTCACTGAAGCTTTCTTT. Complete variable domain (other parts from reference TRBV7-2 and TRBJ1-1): GAGVSQSPSNKVTEKGKDVELRCDPISGHTALYWYRQSLGQGLEFLIYFQGNSAPDKSGLPSDRFSAERTGGSVSTLTIQRTQQEDSAVYLCASSRDRVTEAFFGQGTRLTVV.

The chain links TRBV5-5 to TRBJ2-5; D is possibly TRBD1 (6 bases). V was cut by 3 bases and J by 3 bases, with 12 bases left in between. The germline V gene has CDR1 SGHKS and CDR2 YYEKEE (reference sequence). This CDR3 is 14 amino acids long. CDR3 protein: CASSSRGWEETQYF. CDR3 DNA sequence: TGTGCCAGCAGCTCCAGGGGTTGGGAAGAGACCCAGTACTTC.

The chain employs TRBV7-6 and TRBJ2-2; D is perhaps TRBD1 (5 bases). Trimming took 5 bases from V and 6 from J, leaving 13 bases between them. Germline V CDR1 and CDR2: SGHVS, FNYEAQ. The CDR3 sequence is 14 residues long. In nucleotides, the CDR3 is TGTGCCAGCAGCCCTCGACAGCCCCCCGGGGAGCTGTTTTTT. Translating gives CASSPRQPPGELFF.

CDR3 residues: CASSEGGSYEQYF. CDR3 DNA sequence: TGTGCCAGCAGTGAAGGGGGCTCCTACGAGCAGTACTTC. The chain is built from TRBV2 and TRBJ2-7, with D uncertain. Between the trimmed V and J ends, which lost 1 base and 0 bases, there was a span of 4 bases. The CDR3 loop spans 13 amino acids. The germline V gene has CDR1 SNHLY and CDR2 FYNNEI.

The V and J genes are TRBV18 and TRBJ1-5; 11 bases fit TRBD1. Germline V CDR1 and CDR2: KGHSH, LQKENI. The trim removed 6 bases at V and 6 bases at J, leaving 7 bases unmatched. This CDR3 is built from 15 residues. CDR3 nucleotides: TGTGCCAGCTCGAGCGGACAGGGGGCTATTCAGCCCCAGCATTTT. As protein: CASSSGQGAIQPQHF.

Here the CDR3 DNA reads TGTGCCAGCAGCCGGCTAGGGGGGGATACCCTTAGCAATCAGCCCCAGCATTTT. This sequence encodes CASSRLGGDTLSNQPQHF. The chain joins TRBV7-9 to TRBJ1-5, with D maybe TRBD1 (6 bases). The ends were cut back, 5 bases at V and 0 bases at J, with 20 bases in the middle. Germline V lookup: CDR1 SEHNR, CDR2 FQNEAQ (reference sequence). The CDR3 has 18 amino acids. The whole variable domain, filled in from reference TRBV7-9 and TRBJ1-5, reads DTGVSQNPRHKITKRGQNVTFRCDPISEHNRLYWYRQTLGQGPEFLTYFQNEAQLEKSRLLSDRFSAERPKGSFSTLEIQRTEQGDSAMYLCASSRLGGDTLSNQPQHFGDGTRLSIL.

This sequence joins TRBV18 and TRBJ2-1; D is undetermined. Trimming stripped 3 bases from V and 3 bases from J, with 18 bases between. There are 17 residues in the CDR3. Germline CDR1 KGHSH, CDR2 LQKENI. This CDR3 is CASSPIELTSGYNEQFF. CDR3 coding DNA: TGTGCCAGCTCACCGATTGAACTCACCTCGGGCTACAATGAGCAGTTCTTC.

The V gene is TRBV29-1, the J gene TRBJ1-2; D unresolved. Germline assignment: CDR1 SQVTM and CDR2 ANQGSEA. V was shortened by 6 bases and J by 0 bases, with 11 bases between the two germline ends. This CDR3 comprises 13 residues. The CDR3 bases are TGCAGCGTCCCCGGGAATTCTAACTATGGCTACACCTTC. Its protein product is CSVPGNSNYGYTF.

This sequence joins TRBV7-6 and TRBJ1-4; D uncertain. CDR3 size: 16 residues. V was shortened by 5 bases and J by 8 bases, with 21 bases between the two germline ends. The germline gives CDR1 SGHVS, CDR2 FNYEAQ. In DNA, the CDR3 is TGTGCCAGCAGCCAAAAGCTCCTGGACGCCCGGGAAAAACTGTTTTTT. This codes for CASSQKLLDAREKLFF.

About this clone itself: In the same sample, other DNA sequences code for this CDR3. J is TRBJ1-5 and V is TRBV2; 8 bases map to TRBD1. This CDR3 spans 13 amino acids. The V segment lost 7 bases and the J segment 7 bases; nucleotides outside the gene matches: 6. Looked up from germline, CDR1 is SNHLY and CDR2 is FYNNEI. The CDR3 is CASILDRDQPQHF. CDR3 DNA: TGTGCCAGCATATTGGACAGGGACCAGCCCCAGCATTTT.

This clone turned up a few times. The CDR3, as DNA: TGTGCCAGCAGCTCATTCTACAGGGACCTGAGTCAGCCCCAGCATTTT. Protein product: CASSSFYRDLSQPQHF. The chain recombines TRBV7-8 with TRBJ1-5, with D maybe TRBD1 (6 bases). This CDR3 spans 16 amino acids. The V gene's germline CDR1 is SGHVS and CDR2 FQNEAQ. V lost 4 bases and J 6 bases, leaving 19 bases between the germline ends.

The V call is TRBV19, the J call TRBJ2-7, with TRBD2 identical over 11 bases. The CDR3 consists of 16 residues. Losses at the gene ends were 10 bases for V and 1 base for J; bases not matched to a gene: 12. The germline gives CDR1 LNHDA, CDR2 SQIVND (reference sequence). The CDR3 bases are TGTGCCACCATAGCGGGAGGGCCAAAAGGATCCTACGAGCAGTACTTC. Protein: CATIAGGPKGSYEQYF.

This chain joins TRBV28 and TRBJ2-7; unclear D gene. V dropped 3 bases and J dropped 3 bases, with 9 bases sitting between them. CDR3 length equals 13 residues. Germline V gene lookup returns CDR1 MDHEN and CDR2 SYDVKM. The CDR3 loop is CASSFRSVYEQYF. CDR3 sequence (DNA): TGTGCCAGCAGTTTCCGCAGCGTCTACGAGCAGTACTTC.

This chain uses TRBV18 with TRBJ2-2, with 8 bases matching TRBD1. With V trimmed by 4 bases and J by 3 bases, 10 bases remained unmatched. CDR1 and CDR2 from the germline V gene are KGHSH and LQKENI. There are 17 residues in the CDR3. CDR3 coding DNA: TGTGCCAGCTCACGCCCCCAGGGGGCGTTATACACCGGGGAGCTGTTTTTT. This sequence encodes CASSRPQGALYTGELFF. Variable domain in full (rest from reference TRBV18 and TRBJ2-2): NAGVMQNPRHLVRRRGQEARLRCSPMKGHSHVYWYRQLPEEGLKFMVYLQKENIIDESGMPKERFSAEFPKEGPSILRIQQVVRGDSAAYFCASSRPQGALYTGELFFGEGSRLTVL.

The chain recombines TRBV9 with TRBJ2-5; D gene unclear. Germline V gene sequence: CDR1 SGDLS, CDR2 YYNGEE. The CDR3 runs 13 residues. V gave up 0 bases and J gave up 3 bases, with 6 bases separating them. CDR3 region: CASSVALKETQYF. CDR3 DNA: TGTGCCAGCAGCGTAGCTTTAAAAGAGACCCAGTACTTC.

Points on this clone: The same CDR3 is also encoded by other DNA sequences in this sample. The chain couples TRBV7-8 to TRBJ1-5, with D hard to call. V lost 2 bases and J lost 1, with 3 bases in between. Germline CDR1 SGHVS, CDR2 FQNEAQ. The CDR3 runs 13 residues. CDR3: CASSLNSNQPQHF. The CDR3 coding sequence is TGTGCCAGCAGCTTAAACAGCAATCAGCCCCAGCATTTT.

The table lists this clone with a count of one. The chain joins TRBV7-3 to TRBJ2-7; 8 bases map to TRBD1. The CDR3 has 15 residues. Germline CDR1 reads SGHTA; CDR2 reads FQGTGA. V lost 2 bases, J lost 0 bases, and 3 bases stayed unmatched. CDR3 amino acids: CASSLAGGVSYEQYF. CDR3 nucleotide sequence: TGTGCCAGCAGCTTAGCAGGGGGCGTCTCCTACGAGCAGTACTTC.

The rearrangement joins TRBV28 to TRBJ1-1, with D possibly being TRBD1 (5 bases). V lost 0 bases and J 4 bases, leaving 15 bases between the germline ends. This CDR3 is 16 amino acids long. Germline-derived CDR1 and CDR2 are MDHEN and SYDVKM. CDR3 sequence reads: CASSLWFQRGATEAFF. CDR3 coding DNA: TGTGCCAGCAGTTTATGGTTCCAGAGAGGGGCCACTGAAGCTTTCTTT.

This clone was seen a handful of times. The CDR3 loop reads CASSTFRDPGTGELFF. In nucleotides, the CDR3 is TGTGCCAGCAGCACGTTCCGGGACCCTGGAACCGGGGAGCTGTTTTTT. The J gene is TRBJ2-2, the V gene TRBV11-2; D possibly uses TRBD1 or TRBD2 (5 bases each). Germline lookup yields CDR1 SGHAT and CDR2 FQNNGV. This CDR3 comprises 16 residues. Trimming stripped 5 bases from V and 5 bases from J, with 18 bases between. Complete variable domain (other parts from reference TRBV11-2 and TRBJ2-2): EAGVAQSPRYKIIEKRQSVAFWCNPISGHATLYWYQQILGQGPKLLIQFQNNGVVDDSQLPKDRFSAERLKGVDSTLKIQPAKLEDSAVYLCASSTFRDPGTGELFFGEGSRLTVL.

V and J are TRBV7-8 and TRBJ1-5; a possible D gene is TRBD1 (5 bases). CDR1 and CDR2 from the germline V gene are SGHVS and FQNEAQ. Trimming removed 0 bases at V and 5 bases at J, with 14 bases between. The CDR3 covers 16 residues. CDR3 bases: TGTGCCAGCAGCTTAGCCGGGGCCGGGGGTTATCAGCCCCAGCATTTT. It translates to CASSLAGAGGYQPQHF.

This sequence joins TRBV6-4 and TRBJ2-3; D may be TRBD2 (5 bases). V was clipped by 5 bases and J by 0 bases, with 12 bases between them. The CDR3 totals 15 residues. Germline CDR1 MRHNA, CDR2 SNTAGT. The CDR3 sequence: CASSKNGISTDTQYF. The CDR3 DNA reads TGTGCCAGCAGTAAGAACGGGATCAGCACAGATACGCAGTATTTT.

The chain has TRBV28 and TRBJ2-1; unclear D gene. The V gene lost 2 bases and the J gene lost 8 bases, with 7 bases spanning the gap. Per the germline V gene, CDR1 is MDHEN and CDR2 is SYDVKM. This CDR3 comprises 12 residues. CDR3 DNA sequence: TGTGCCAGCAGTTTAGCATCCTATGAGCAGTTCTTC. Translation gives CASSLASYEQFF.

The CDR3 DNA reads as TGTGCCAGCAGTTTAAAGGGGACAGGGGGCACCATCTCGAACACTGAAGCTTTCTTT. This encodes CASSLKGTGGTISNTEAFF. V is TRBV27 and J is TRBJ1-1, with 12 bases matching TRBD1. CDR1 is MNHEY, CDR2 SMNVEV, per germline (reference sequence). The CDR3 is 19 amino acids. The V gene end was trimmed by 2 bases and the J gene end by 1 base; junction bases not matched to a gene: 11.

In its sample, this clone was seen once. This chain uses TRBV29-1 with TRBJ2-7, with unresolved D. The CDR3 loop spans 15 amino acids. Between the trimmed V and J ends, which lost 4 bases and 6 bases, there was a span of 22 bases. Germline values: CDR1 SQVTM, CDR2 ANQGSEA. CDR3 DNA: TGCAGCGTTGGAACTTTTTTGGGGTATTCGGGCGAGCAGTACTTC. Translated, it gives CSVGTFLGYSGEQYF.

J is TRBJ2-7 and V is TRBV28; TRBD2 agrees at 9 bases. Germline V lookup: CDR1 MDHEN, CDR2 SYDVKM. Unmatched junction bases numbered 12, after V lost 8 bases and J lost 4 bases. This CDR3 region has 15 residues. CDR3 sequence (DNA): TGTGCCAGCGGATCCCACGGGACTAGCTGGTACGAGCAGTACTTC. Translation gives CASGSHGTSWYEQYF.

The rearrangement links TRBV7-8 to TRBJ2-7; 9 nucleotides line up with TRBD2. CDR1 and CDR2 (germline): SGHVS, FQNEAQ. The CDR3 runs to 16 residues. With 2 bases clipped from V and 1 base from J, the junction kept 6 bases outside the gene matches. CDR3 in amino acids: CASSLIAGALSYEQYF. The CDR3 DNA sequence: TGTGCCAGCAGCTTAATAGCGGGAGCTCTTTCCTACGAGCAGTACTTC.

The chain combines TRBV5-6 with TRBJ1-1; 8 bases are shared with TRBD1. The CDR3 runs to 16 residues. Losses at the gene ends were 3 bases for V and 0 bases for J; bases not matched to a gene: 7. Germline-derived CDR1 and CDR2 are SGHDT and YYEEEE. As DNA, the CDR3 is TGTGCCAGCAGCTCATTACCGACAGGGGTGAACACTGAAGCTTTCTTT. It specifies CASSSLPTGVNTEAFF.

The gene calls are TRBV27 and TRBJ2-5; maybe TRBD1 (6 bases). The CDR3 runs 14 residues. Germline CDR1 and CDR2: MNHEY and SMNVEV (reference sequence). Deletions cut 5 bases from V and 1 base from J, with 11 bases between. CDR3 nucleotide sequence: TGTGCCAGCAGTCGCCAGGGGAGCCAAGAGACCCAGTACTTC. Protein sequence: CASSRQGSQETQYF.